Presented here are 16 T cell receptor beta chains from one specimen sequenced in a study of OX40 agonist ivuxolimab in advanced cancers. The protocol was immunoSEQ multiplex PCR, while the TCRdb copy is restricted to in-frame clones and leaves out a portion. This repertoire shows around 29,000 clones, approximately 89% found once; its top ten account for roughly a tenth. Sequencing used CD4+ or CD8+ T cells sorted from blood, obtained in a trial of the OX40 agonist ivuxolimab. These receptors originate from an adult with an advanced solid tumor such as melanoma, head and neck, liver or kidney cancer.

This sequence joins TRBV27 and TRBJ2-7, with 8 bases identical to TRBD2. The V gene end was trimmed by 1 base and the J gene end by 4 bases; junction bases not matched to a gene: 9. The CDR3 totals 16 residues. Germline lookup yields CDR1 MNHEY and CDR2 SMNVEV (reference sequence). In DNA, the CDR3 is TGTGCCAGCAGTTTATACCCCGGACTAGCAGAATACGAGCAGTACTTC. As protein: CASSLYPGLAEYEQYF.

This sequence joins TRBV6-1 and TRBJ1-3; no reliable D call. Germline CDR1 MNHNS, CDR2 SASEGT. This CDR3 spans 14 amino acids. V lost 3 bases, J lost 4 bases, and 10 bases lay in between. The CDR3 nucleotides read TGTGCCAGCAGTGATTGGGGTGAGGGAAACACCATATATTTT. Translating gives CASSDWGEGNTIYF.

The chain uses TRBV27 and TRBJ2-3, with D possibly matching TRBD2 (6 bases). Trimming shortened V by 3 bases and J by 7 bases, and 14 bases separated the two germline ends. This CDR3 is built from 14 residues. Germline V CDR1 and CDR2: MNHEY, SMNVEV (reference sequence). The CDR3 bases are TGTGCCAGCAGTTTGCGGGGTCTGGGTAATACGCAGTATTTT. Amino acid sequence: CASSLRGLGNTQYF.

CDR3 sequence (DNA): TGTGCCAGCAGACCTAGCGGGCCCTACAATGAGCAGTTCTTC. Translation gives CASRPSGPYNEQFF. V usage is TRBV28 and J usage is TRBJ2-1; TRBD2 agrees at 8 bases. This CDR3 region has 14 residues. V dropped 6 bases and J dropped 2; count of bases not matched to a gene: 3. Germline V gene data show CDR1 as MDHEN and CDR2 as SYDVKM.

The chain couples TRBV30 to TRBJ1-1; a weak D match, TRBD1 (6 bases). The CDR3 spans 12 residues. Germline V gene lookup returns CDR1 GTSNPN and CDR2 SVGIG (reference sequence). Trimming shortened V by 3 bases and J by 7 bases, and 12 bases separated the two germline ends. CDR3 in amino acids: CAWRDDRFEAFF. CDR3 nucleotide sequence: TGTGCCTGGAGAGACGACAGGTTTGAAGCTTTCTTT.

This clone was observed once. The chain couples TRBV2 to TRBJ2-5, with D possibly being TRBD1 (5 bases). CDR1 SNHLY and CDR2 FYNNEI come from the germline V gene. There are 14 residues in the CDR3. V was shortened by 7 bases and J by 2 bases, with 14 bases between the two germline ends. This chain's CDR3 is CASTGGRAQETQYF. The CDR3 DNA reads TGTGCCAGCACCGGCGGCAGGGCGCAAGAGACCCAGTACTTC.

The chain combines TRBV7-9 with TRBJ1-2; 8 positions match TRBD1. CDR3 size: 19 residues. From germline, CDR1 is SEHNR and CDR2 FQNEAQ (reference sequence). Trimming cost V 5 bases and J 0 bases; bases outside gene matches: 17. CDR3 nucleotides: TGTGCCAGCAGCGTCGACAGGGGAGGATCCCCCATTCCTAACTATGGCTACACCTTC. Its protein product is CASSVDRGGSPIPNYGYTF.

DNA for the CDR3: TGTGCCAGCAGCTTAACCGGGACTAGCTCCGATGAGCAGTTCTTC. It translates to CASSLTGTSSDEQFF. V gene TRBV13 combines with J gene TRBJ2-1; 9 bases align to TRBD2. The CDR3 contains 15 residues. Germline lookup yields CDR1 PRHDT and CDR2 FYEKMQ (reference sequence). With 2 bases clipped from V and 8 bases from J, the junction kept 7 bases outside the gene matches.

This chain links TRBV18 with TRBJ1-4, with 8 positions matching TRBD1. V trimming: 2 bases; J trimming: 7 bases; junction bases outside the gene matches: 3. CDR3 length equals 14 residues. Germline CDR1 and CDR2: KGHSH and LQKENI. CDR3 DNA: TGTGCCAGCTCACCATGGGACAGGCTTGAAAAACTGTTTTTT. Translation: CASSPWDRLEKLFF.

The rearrangement uses TRBV9 and TRBJ2-1; D may correspond to TRBD1 or TRBD2 (6 bases each). CDR3 size: 15 residues. Germline V gene sequence: CDR1 SGDLS, CDR2 YYNGEE. V was shortened by 4 bases and J by 2 bases, with 13 bases between the two germline ends. The CDR3 is CASSPGGTTYNEQFF. The CDR3 region has the DNA TGTGCCAGCAGCCCAGGAGGGACAACCTACAATGAGCAGTTCTTC.

The DNA for the CDR3 is TGTGCCAGCAGTTACAGGGGGCGTACGAGTGAAAAACTGTTTTTT. Translating gives CASSYRGRTSEKLFF. This sequence joins TRBV28 and TRBJ1-4, with 9 bases lining up with TRBD1. V trimming: 4 bases; J trimming: 7 bases; junction bases outside the gene matches: 7. This CDR3 has 15 amino acids. Germline CDR1 MDHEN, CDR2 SYDVKM.

This clone came up once. The chain recombines TRBV6-1 with TRBJ1-1; tentative D call: TRBD1 (6 bases). Trimming took off 5 bases at V and 7 bases at J, with 17 bases between the two ends. Germline V CDR1 and CDR2: MNHNS, SASEGT. CDR3 length: 14 residues. The DNA for the CDR3 is TGTGCCAGCAGTCCCGACCCGACAGGCGATGAAGCTTTCTTT. It specifies CASSPDPTGDEAFF.

This rearrangement joins TRBV7-8 to TRBJ2-7; 7 bases align to TRBD1. CDR1 is SGHVS, CDR2 FQNEAQ, per germline. The CDR3 length is 14 residues. V lost 5 bases to trimming and J lost 2 bases; unmatched junction nucleotides: 6. The CDR3 region is CASSKWDSPYEQYF. The DNA for the CDR3 is TGTGCCAGCAGCAAGTGGGACAGTCCCTACGAGCAGTACTTC.

V and J are TRBV19 and TRBJ2-1, with TRBD2 matching 13 bases. CDR1 is LNHDA, CDR2 SQIVND, per germline (reference sequence). This CDR3 is 15 amino acids long. J gave up 4 bases and V 6 bases, and 3 bases lay outside the gene matches. The CDR3 region is CASSLLAGGYNEQFF. The CDR3 DNA reads TGTGCCAGTAGCCTACTAGCGGGGGGGTACAATGAGCAGTTCTTC. Filled out from reference TRBV19 and TRBJ2-1, the complete variable domain reads DGGITQSPKYLFRKEGQNVTLSCEQNLNHDAMYWYRQDPGQGLRLIYYSQIVNDFQKGDIAEGYSVSREKKESFPLTVTSAQKNPTAFYLCASSLLAGGYNEQFFGPGTRLTVL.

This clone was seen just once. The chain combines TRBV7-9 with TRBJ1-2, with 8 bases lining up with TRBD1. Germline V gene lookup returns CDR1 SEHNR and CDR2 FQNEAQ (reference sequence). The CDR3 has 12 residues. With 1 base clipped from V and 8 bases from J, the junction kept 0 bases outside the gene matches. This CDR3 is CASSLGQGGYTF. The CDR3 nucleotides are TGTGCCAGCAGCTTAGGACAGGGGGGCTACACCTTC.

The rearrangement links TRBV5-8 to TRBJ2-7; D remains ambiguous. The CDR3 spans 15 residues. From germline, CDR1 is SGHTS and CDR2 YDEGEE. Trimming took 0 bases from V and 5 from J, leaving 15 bases between them. The CDR3 coding sequence is TGTGCCAGCAGCTTGGCCCTTTCGCTCAGCGACGAGCAGTACTTC. Amino acids: CASSLALSLSDEQYF.